This is a list of T cell receptor beta chains from one sample in a study of cytomegalovirus exposure and HLA in healthy donors. Sequencing was performed with immunoSEQ multiplex PCR; in TCRdb, only in-frame clones are kept and a portion is missing. The sample contains more than 95,000 clones, about 80% of which appear only once. The sample taken for sequencing was PBMCs. Source of these receptors: a man in his sixties in good health and CMV-seropositive. Both conserved end residues are part of each CDR3. The order of the fields is J gene, D gene, V gene, CDR3 DNA, CDR3 protein. The D gene is left open where the match is weak.

TRBJ1-2 NA TRBV19 TGTGCCAGTAGTATCGGCAGGCTGTCCTATGGCTACACCTTC CASSIGRLSYGYTF
TRBJ1-2 NA TRBV6-4 TGTGCCAGCAGTAGGCAGGGAGGGGATGGCTACACCTTC CASSRQGGDGYTF
TRBJ1-1 NA TRBV4-1 TGCGCCAGCAGCCAAGAACAGGGATGGAACACTGAAGCTTTCTTT CASSQEQGWNTEAFF
TRBJ2-4 TRBD2 TRBV28 TGTGCCAGCATTCCCTCAGCGGGGCAGGGCAAAAACATTCAGTACTTC CASIPSAGQGKNIQYF
TRBJ2-2 NA TRBV4-1 TGCGCCAGCAGCCCGGACAGACTGAACACCGGGGAGCTGTTTTTT CASSPDRLNTGELFF
TRBJ1-5 TRBD1 TRBV19 TGTGCCAGTAGTATAGTGGGGACAGGGGATCAGCCCCAGCATTTT CASSIVGTGDQPQHF
TRBJ1-4 TRBD1 TRBV5-1 TGCGCCAGCAGCAGGACAGGTTCGGATGAAAAACTGTTTTTT CASSRTGSDEKLFF
TRBJ2-1 NA TRBV7-7 TGTGCCAGCAGCACCCGAGGAGGAAATGAGCAGTTCTTC CASSTRGGNEQFF
TRBJ2-2 TRBD1 TRBV5-1 TGCGCCAGCGGACGACAGGGCACCGGGGAGCTGTTTTTT CASGRQGTGELFF
TRBJ2-5 TRBD1 TRBV5-4 TGTGCCAGCAGCTTGAGACAGGGGGTGGCGGAGACCCAGTACTTC CASSLRQGVAETQYF